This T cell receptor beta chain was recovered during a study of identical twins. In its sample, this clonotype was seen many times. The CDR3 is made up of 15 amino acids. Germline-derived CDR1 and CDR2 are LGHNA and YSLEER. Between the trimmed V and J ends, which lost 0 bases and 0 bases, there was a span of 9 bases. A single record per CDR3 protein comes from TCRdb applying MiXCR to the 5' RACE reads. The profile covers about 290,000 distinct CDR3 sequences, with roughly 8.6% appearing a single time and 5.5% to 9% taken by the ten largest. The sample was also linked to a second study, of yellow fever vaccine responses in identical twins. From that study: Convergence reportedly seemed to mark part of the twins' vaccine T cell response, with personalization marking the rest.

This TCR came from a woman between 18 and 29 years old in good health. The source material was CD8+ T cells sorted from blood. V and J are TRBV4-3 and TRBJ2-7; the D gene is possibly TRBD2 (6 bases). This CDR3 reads CASSQDGGASYEQYF. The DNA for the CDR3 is TGCGCCAGCAGCCAAGACGGGGGAGCCTCCTACGAGCAGTACTTC.